The 30 T cell receptor beta chains below all came from one sample that was sequenced in a study of cytomegalovirus exposure and HLA in healthy donors. PCR amplification relied on 60 Vbeta primers (plus 13 Jbeta primers). Some clones are missing from TCRdb's copy, which holds only in-frame ones; the method was immunoSEQ multiplex PCR. The sample consists of 150,000 or so clones, about three quarters of them appearing once. Sequences were obtained from PBMCs. Receptors were obtained from a male donor in good health and CMV-seronegative.

The V gene is TRBV14, the J gene TRBJ2-1, with TRBD1 as a possible D gene (6 bases). Trimming removed 4 bases at V and 8 bases at J, with 18 bases between. Germline assignment: CDR1 SGHDN and CDR2 FVKESK. This CDR3 spans 15 amino acids. DNA of the CDR3: TGTGCCAGCAGCCCGGGCAATACAGGGATCGATGAGCAGTTCTTC. Translated: CASSPGNTGIDEQFF.

V and J are TRBV30 and TRBJ2-3; D perhaps matches TRBD2 (6 bases). V shed 3 bases and J shed 3 bases, with 16 bases lying between them. CDR3 size: 15 residues. Looked up from germline, CDR1 is GTSNPN and CDR2 is SVGIG (reference sequence). CDR3 loop: CAWSPGTWGTDTQYF. The CDR3 DNA follows: TGTGCCTGGAGCCCCGGGACTTGGGGGACAGATACGCAGTATTTT.

J is TRBJ1-2 and V is TRBV5-4, with D uncertain. Per the germline V gene, CDR1 is SGHNT and CDR2 is YYREEE (reference sequence). Deletions cut 4 bases from V and 8 bases from J, with 18 bases between. The CDR3 runs 14 residues. The CDR3 sequence is CASSPPGGLRGYTF. Written as DNA, the CDR3 is TGTGCCAGCAGCCCTCCCGGAGGGTTGAGAGGCTACACCTTC.

The rearrangement uses TRBV6-5 and TRBJ1-2; the match to TRBD1 covers 10 bases. Germline CDR1 MNHEY, CDR2 SVGAGI. The trim removed 1 base at V and 2 bases at J, leaving 1 base unmatched. This CDR3 has 15 amino acids. In DNA form, the CDR3 reads TGTGCCAGCAGTTACTGGACAGGGGGGAACTATGGCTACACCTTC. The encoded protein is CASSYWTGGNYGYTF.

This clone showed up just a few times. CDR3 DNA sequence: TGTGCCAGCAGTTACGGGACTGACACTGAAGCTTTCTTT. The encoded protein is CASSYGTDTEAFF. V gene TRBV6-5 combines with J gene TRBJ1-1; perhaps TRBD1 as D (5 bases). CDR3 length: 13 amino acids. The V gene lost 2 bases and the J gene lost 3 bases, with 7 bases spanning the gap. Per the germline V gene, CDR1 is MNHEY and CDR2 is SVGAGI.

V and J are TRBV4-3 and TRBJ1-5; D not certain. Per the germline V gene, CDR1 is LGHNA and CDR2 is YSLEER. The CDR3 totals 15 residues. V was clipped by 0 bases and J by 2 bases, with 8 bases between them. In DNA, the CDR3 is TGCGCCAGCAGCCAAGAGAGGGTTGGCAATCAGCCCCAGCATTTT. Translating it yields CASSQERVGNQPQHF.

This clone was seen only a few times. The chain carries TRBV9 and TRBJ2-7; D unclear. CDR3 length equals 13 residues. Germline loops: CDR1 SGDLS, CDR2 YYNGEE. V was shortened by 4 bases and J by 0 bases, with 8 bases between the two germline ends. CDR3 in amino acids: CASSPRSSYEQYF. The CDR3 nucleotides are TGTGCCAGCAGCCCTCGGTCCTCCTACGAGCAGTACTTC.

The chain carries TRBV7-3 and TRBJ1-2; D perhaps matches TRBD1 (5 bases). Looked up from germline, CDR1 is SGHTA and CDR2 is FQGTGA. CDR3 length: 13 residues. Trimming stripped 4 bases from V and 2 bases from J, with 8 bases between. The CDR3, as DNA: TGTGCCAGCAGCTCGACAGCGAACTATGGCTACACCTTC. Translated: CASSSTANYGYTF.

This chain's CDR3 is CASSRIRWTEAFF. In nucleotides, the CDR3 is TGTGCCAGCAGTAGAATCCGGTGGACTGAAGCTTTCTTT. This chain connects TRBV6-5 to TRBJ1-1; D gene ambiguous. Germline lookup yields CDR1 MNHEY and CDR2 SVGAGI. Trimming took off 5 bases at V and 5 bases at J, with 12 bases between the two ends. The CDR3 loop spans 13 amino acids.

In this sample, this clone turned up a few times. The rearrangement links TRBV30 to TRBJ2-3; 9 nucleotides agree with TRBD1. With V trimmed by 0 bases and J by 2 bases, 12 bases remained unmatched. Germline CDR1 reads GTSNPN; CDR2 reads SVGIG (reference sequence). This CDR3 comprises 18 residues. CDR3 protein: CAWSVARWDRAATDTQYF. Written as DNA, the CDR3 is TGTGCCTGGAGTGTGGCGCGTTGGGACAGGGCCGCCACAGATACGCAGTATTTT.

This chain joins TRBV7-2 and TRBJ1-1; D ambiguous. Germline V gives CDR1 SGHTA, CDR2 FQGNSA. V shed 4 bases and J shed 5 bases, with 11 bases lying between them. The CDR3 loop spans 13 amino acids. CDR3 coding DNA: TGTGCCAGCAGCTCACAGCGGGGAACTGAAGCTTTCTTT. Amino acids: CASSSQRGTEAFF.

This chain connects TRBV9 to TRBJ2-1; perhaps TRBD2 as D (5 bases). With 4 bases removed from V and 7 bases from J, the gap between germline ends came to 12 bases. The CDR3 contains 13 residues. Germline CDR1 is SGDLS and CDR2 is YYNGEE. The CDR3 sequence: CASSTRVGNEQFF. CDR3 DNA: TGTGCCAGCAGCACGAGGGTTGGTAATGAGCAGTTCTTC.

The chain uses TRBV27 and TRBJ2-3; D might be TRBD2 (6 bases). The germline V gene encodes CDR1 MNHEY and CDR2 SMNVEV (reference sequence). Trimming left V 1 base short and J 4 bases short, with 24 bases between. This CDR3 spans 19 amino acids. The CDR3 DNA is TGTGCCAGCAGTTTATTTGGCCGGTCTAGCGATCCAAACTCAGATACGCAGTATTTT. This codes for CASSLFGRSSDPNSDTQYF.

This clone was detected only once. V and J are TRBV6-5 and TRBJ1-2; D is perhaps TRBD1 (5 bases). The V and J ends lost 8 bases and 7 bases respectively, with 17 bases between them. Germline-derived CDR1 and CDR2 are MNHEY and SVGAGI. CDR3 length equals 13 residues. The CDR3 is CASLSLDMRGYTF. Here the CDR3 DNA reads TGTGCCAGCCTCAGTTTGGACATGCGTGGCTACACCTTC.

CDR3 amino acids: CASSQAPPGQFYEQYF. CDR3 in DNA: TGTGCCAGCAGCCAAGCCCCTCCGGGACAGTTCTACGAGCAGTACTTC. J is TRBJ2-7 and V is TRBV14, with 7 bases aligning to TRBD1. This CDR3 is 16 amino acids long. CDR1 and CDR2 from the germline V gene are SGHDN and FVKESK. J lost 3 bases, V lost 1 base, and 9 bases had no gene match.

V usage is TRBV5-1 and J usage is TRBJ2-2, with TRBD1 as a possible D gene (6 bases). V was cut by 6 bases and J by 0 bases, with 9 bases left in between. From germline, CDR1 is SGHRS and CDR2 YFSETQ. CDR3 length equals 14 residues. In nucleotides, the CDR3 is TGCGCCAGCAACGAGGGGGCGAACACCGGGGAGCTGTTTTTT. Its protein product is CASNEGANTGELFF.

V and J are TRBV6-6 and TRBJ1-4; unclear D gene. This CDR3 comprises 14 residues. Trimming took 7 bases from V and 0 from J, leaving 9 bases between them. Looked up from germline, CDR1 is MNHNY and CDR2 is SVGAGI (reference sequence). DNA of the CDR3: TGTGCCAGCATTCGGGGTGCAACTAATGAAAAACTGTTTTTT. Translating gives CASIRGATNEKLFF.

The chain recombines TRBV11-2 with TRBJ2-5, with D possibly TRBD2 on 5 matching bases. CDR1 and CDR2 (germline): SGHAT, FQNNGV. Trimming cost V 0 bases and J 11 bases, with 13 bases left between them. The CDR3 consists of 13 residues. The CDR3 here is CASSLDFWGEQYF. Here the CDR3 DNA reads TGTGCCAGCAGCTTAGACTTTTGGGGAGAGCAGTACTTC.

Only one count was recorded for this clone. The chain combines TRBV11-2 with TRBJ2-7, with TRBD2 identical over 10 bases. Trimming removed 3 bases from V and 3 bases from J; junction bases left unmatched: 11. Germline V gene data show CDR1 as SGHAT and CDR2 as FQNNGV. The CDR3 contains 17 residues. As DNA, the CDR3 is TGTGCCAGCAGCTTTACCCCCGGGACTAGCGAATTCTACGAGCAGTACTTC. Translated: CASSFTPGTSEFYEQYF.

This chain uses TRBV5-1 with TRBJ2-3, with 8 bases that match TRBD2. The CDR3 runs to 16 residues. J was trimmed by 4 bases and V by 5 bases; bases with no gene match: 12. From germline, CDR1 is SGHRS and CDR2 YFSETQ. In DNA form, the CDR3 reads TGCGCCAGCAGTTTACCCCCGGGGGGGCCGCCAGATACGCAGTATTTT. The encoded protein is CASSLPPGGPPDTQYF. The full variable domain, its missing parts supplied by reference TRBV5-1 and TRBJ2-3, is KAGVTQTPRYLIKTRGQQVTLSCSPISGHRSVSWYQQTPGQGLQFLFEYFSETQRNKGNFPGRFSGRQFSNSRSEMNVSTLELGDSALYLCASSLPPGGPPDTQYFGPGTRLTVL.

The chain has TRBV27 and TRBJ2-7; 12 bases agree with TRBD2. The germline gives CDR1 MNHEY, CDR2 SMNVEV (reference sequence). The V segment lost 5 bases and the J segment 5 bases; nucleotides outside the gene matches: 7. The CDR3 is 15 amino acids. The DNA of the CDR3 is TGTGCCAGCAGTCCGAAGACTAGCGGGAGCCACGAGCAGTACTTC. This sequence encodes CASSPKTSGSHEQYF.

The V gene is TRBV19, the J gene TRBJ2-2; 9 bases align to TRBD1. This CDR3 contains 15 residues. Trimming cost V 3 bases and J 7 bases; bases outside gene matches: 6. Germline loops: CDR1 LNHDA, CDR2 SQIVND (reference sequence). As DNA, the CDR3 is TGTGCCAGTAGTATCGACAGGGGGTCGGTCGGGGAGCTGTTTTTT. Its translation is CASSIDRGSVGELFF.

The gene calls are TRBV9 and TRBJ2-1; 9 nucleotides match TRBD2. After removal of 4 bases from V and 8 bases from J, the junction contained 13 bases not matched to a gene. The CDR3 runs to 16 residues. CDR1 and CDR2 (germline): SGDLS, YYNGEE. CDR3: CASSPFGRGGSHEQFF. In DNA form, the CDR3 reads TGTGCCAGCAGCCCCTTCGGGCGGGGGGGCAGTCATGAGCAGTTCTTC.

This clone has a single count. The V call is TRBV7-2, the J call TRBJ1-2, with D unresolved. The V gene lost 2 bases and the J gene lost 7 bases, with 11 bases spanning the gap. From germline, CDR1 is SGHTA and CDR2 FQGNSA. The CDR3 sequence is 13 residues long. The CDR3, as DNA: TGTGCCAGCAGCTTATTTTTGGCAGGTGGCTACACCTTC. It is translated as CASSLFLAGGYTF.

This clone was counted a few times. The chain is built from TRBV6-1 and TRBJ2-2; D gene ambiguous. Looked up from germline, CDR1 is MNHNS and CDR2 is SASEGT. The CDR3 contains 16 residues. Between the trimmed V and J ends, which lost 2 bases and 0 bases, there was a span of 10 bases. The CDR3 sequence: CASSEFAAANTGELFF. CDR3 coding DNA: TGTGCCAGCAGTGAATTTGCGGCAGCGAACACCGGGGAGCTGTTTTTT.

As concerns this clone: The same CDR3 also results from other DNA sequences found in this sample. The V and J genes are TRBV9 and TRBJ2-4, with TRBD1 matching over 7 bases. Per germline, CDR1 SGDLS and CDR2 YYNGEE. The CDR3 totals 14 residues. The junction had 0 bases not matched to a gene; V was cut back by 0 bases and J by 3 bases. The CDR3 region is CASSVGTGKNIQYF. The CDR3 DNA reads as TGTGCCAGCAGCGTAGGGACAGGCAAAAACATTCAGTACTTC.

The V gene is TRBV6-1, the J gene TRBJ2-7; 10 positions agree with TRBD1. The length of the CDR3 is 15 residues. CDR1 is MNHNS and CDR2 is SASEGT in the germline V gene. Unmatched junction bases numbered 2, after V lost 3 bases and J lost 0 bases. The CDR3 loop reads CASSEGTGASYEQYF. The CDR3, as DNA: TGTGCCAGCAGTGAGGGGACAGGGGCCTCCTACGAGCAGTACTTC.

This clone was observed a handful of times. The chain links TRBV7-2 to TRBJ1-4; tentatively, D is TRBD1 (5 bases). The CDR3 is 15 residues long. Trimming removed 5 bases at V and 0 bases at J, with 10 bases between. Germline CDR1 is SGHTA and CDR2 is FQGNSA. Here the CDR3 reads CASSPRGPTNEKLFF. Here the CDR3 DNA reads TGTGCCAGCAGCCCAAGGGGTCCAACTAATGAAAAACTGTTTTTT. Full variable domain (rest looked up from reference TRBV7-2 and TRBJ1-4): GAGVSQSPSNKVTEKGKDVELRCDPISGHTALYWYRQSLGQGLEFLIYFQGNSAPDKSGLPSDRFSAERTGGSVSTLTIQRTQQEDSAVYLCASSPRGPTNEKLFFGSGTQLSVL.

The rearrangement links TRBV27 to TRBJ2-1; TRBD2 matches 12 bases. From germline, CDR1 is MNHEY and CDR2 SMNVEV (reference sequence). The CDR3 has 16 residues. V gave up 6 bases and J gave up 1 base; unmatched junction bases: 4. The CDR3 nucleotides read TGTGCCAGCAGCCCTAGCGGGGGGGATTCCTACAATGAGCAGTTCTTC. This gives the protein CASSPSGGDSYNEQFF.

This chain links TRBV29-1 with TRBJ1-2; TRBD1 might be the D (5 bases). V was pared by 4 bases and J by 4 bases, with 10 bases between. This CDR3 is 12 amino acids long. Germline V lookup: CDR1 SQVTM, CDR2 ANQGSEA. The CDR3 DNA follows: TGCAGCGTTGGATCAGGGATCTATGGCTACACCTTC. Its protein is CSVGSGIYGYTF.